This entry lists 10 T cell receptor beta chains sequenced from one sample in a study of T cells in Graves' hyperthyroidism and ophthalmopathy (dated by TCRdb to between 2018 and 2021). Library preparation was by multiplex PCR. The run used an Illumina HiSeq 2000. TCR beta CDR3 regions were amplified from RNA transcripts. The first round of RT-PCR for the TCR CDR3 was performed with the HTBI primer set and the Qiagen OneStep RT-PCR kit. TCRdb applied fastp at Q25 and MiXCR to the public reads, then kept only in-frame beta chains. Each CDR3 protein appears once, grouped with its most common genes and DNA. This sample gives approximately 640,000 distinct CDR3 sequences in total; 17% of them show up just once. The biggest ten clones account for roughly a sixth of the sample. The sequenced sample was blood. The receptors originated from a man aged 45-65 years with Graves' hyperthyroidism.

This clonotype was recorded many times. The V and J genes are TRBV29-1 and TRBJ1-1; D remains unclear. Trimming took off 4 bases at V and 1 base at J, with 13 bases between the two ends. The CDR3 contains 14 residues. CDR1 and CDR2 (germline): SQVTM, ANQGSEA. The CDR3 DNA follows: TGCAGCGTTGTATCCTCGGTAAAGAACACTGAAGCTTTCTTT. It encodes CSVVSSVKNTEAFF.

The V gene is TRBV24-1, the J gene TRBJ2-6; D is possibly TRBD2 (5 bases). V was trimmed by 1 base and J by 2 bases, leaving 8 bases between them. Germline assignment: CDR1 KGHDR and CDR2 SFDVKD. This CDR3 contains 16 residues. The CDR3 DNA reads as TGTGCCACCAGTGATTTTTCGGGGACTGGGGCCAACGTCCTGACTTTC. It translates to CATSDFSGTGANVLTF.

This clonotype was counted only a few times. The CDR3 loop reads CATSRDRTSGANVLTF. Written as DNA, the CDR3 is TGTGCCACCAGCAGAGATCGAACCTCTGGGGCCAACGTCCTGACTTTC. The chain has TRBV15 and TRBJ2-6, with D uncertain. The germline gives CDR1 LNHNV, CDR2 YYDKDF (reference sequence). The CDR3 extends over 16 amino acids. V lost 0 bases and J 0 bases, leaving 6 bases between the germline ends.

The gene calls are TRBV20-1 and TRBJ1-1, with D tentatively TRBD1 (5 bases). The CDR3 runs 15 residues. V was pared by 0 bases and J by 4 bases, with 15 bases between. Germline CDR1 reads DFQATT; CDR2 reads SNEGSKA (reference sequence). The CDR3 is CSARDLIGQGTEAFF. Written as DNA, the CDR3 is TGCAGTGCTAGAGATTTGATAGGGCAGGGCACTGAAGCTTTCTTT.

This clonotype has only a few counts. V gene TRBV19 combines with J gene TRBJ2-7; 13 positions match TRBD2. The V gene's germline CDR1 is LNHDA and CDR2 SQIVND (reference sequence). CDR3 size: 17 residues. Trimming at V came to 5 bases and at J to 2 bases, leaving 9 bases not matched to a gene. The CDR3 DNA follows: TGTGCCAGTAGTGCCCGCCTAACTAGCGGGAGGGCCTACGAGCAGTACTTC. Its translation is CASSARLTSGRAYEQYF.

This clonotype was counted at least ten times. The genes are TRBV20-1 and TRBJ2-7; 7 nucleotides match TRBD1. Trimming removed 0 bases from V and 1 base from J; junction bases left unmatched: 9. From germline, CDR1 is DFQATT and CDR2 SNEGSKA (reference sequence). The CDR3 loop spans 16 amino acids. The CDR3 nucleotides read TGCAGTGCTAGAGATTATAACGTGGGACAGTCCTACGAGCAGTACTTC. This gives the protein CSARDYNVGQSYEQYF.

The genes are TRBV15 and TRBJ2-5; TRBD2 aligns across 9 bases. The length of the CDR3 is 17 residues. V lost 6 bases to trimming and J lost 1 base; unmatched junction nucleotides: 12. Germline-derived CDR1 and CDR2 are LNHNV and YYDKDF (reference sequence). The CDR3 region has the DNA TGTGCCACCAGATATACAGCGGGAGGCAACCTCCAAGAGACCCAGTACTTC. This translates into CATRYTAGGNLQETQYF.

V gene TRBV19 combines with J gene TRBJ2-6; TRBD1 is a possible D gene (6 bases). The CDR3 loop spans 18 amino acids. The germline gives CDR1 LNHDA, CDR2 SQIVND (reference sequence). The V gene lost 4 bases and the J gene lost 0 bases, with 16 bases spanning the gap. The CDR3 nucleotides are TGTGCCAGTAGTACGGTTTCGGGACACCCCTCTGGGGCCAACGTCCTGACTTTC. This encodes CASSTVSGHPSGANVLTF.

This clonotype was counted ten times or more. J is TRBJ2-1 and V is TRBV15; no firm D call. Trimming took 0 bases from V and 0 from J, leaving 6 bases between them. This CDR3 has 15 residues. Germline CDR1 LNHNV, CDR2 YYDKDF (reference sequence). The CDR3 spells CATSRDVSSYNEQFF. The CDR3 DNA reads as TGTGCCACCAGCAGAGATGTGAGCTCCTACAATGAGCAGTTCTTC.

This clonotype was recorded a few times. The CDR3 nucleotides are TGTGCCAGCATTAGGACAGGGGGGAAAGACGAGCAGTACTTC. It specifies CASIRTGGKDEQYF. The chain has TRBV5-5 and TRBJ2-7, with 10 bases that match TRBD1. The CDR3 runs 14 residues. CDR1 and CDR2 (germline): SGHKS, YYEKEE (reference sequence). J lost 5 bases, V lost 6 bases, and 8 bases had no gene match.